This is a list of T cell receptor beta chains from one sample in a study of T-cell memory formation after mild COVID-19. TCRdb re-called the 5' RACE reads with MiXCR, one entry per CDR3 protein. This sample carries fewer than 350,000 distinct CDR3 sequences, 7.5% to 9.5% of them seen once, and the ten largest clones take approximately 23%. Sequences were obtained from PBMCs or a T cell subset sorted from them (not recorded which). Receptors originate from a man aged 18 to 30 who had mild COVID-19 (a few samples of this study predate the infection). Cell type and time point are not known. Both conserved end residues are part of each CDR3. Fields, in order: V gene, D gene, clone size, J gene, CDR3 protein, CDR3 DNA. D genes are given only for firm matches. Size is omitted from some rows. Given values are once, few, many or a class for expanded clones.

TRBV5-1	TRBD1	-	TRBJ1-1	CASSLSRGRNVMEAFF	TGCGCCAGCAGCTTATCCAGGGGGCGCAACGTTATGGAAGCTTTCTTT
TRBV3-1	-	few	TRBJ2-2	CASSQEWYGASTGELFF	TGTGCCAGCAGCCAAGAATGGTACGGGGCCTCCACCGGGGAGCTGTTTTTT
TRBV7-2	-	few	TRBJ1-1	CASSLANFGGNTEAFF	TGTGCCAGCAGCTTAGCCAACTTTGGTGGGAACACTGAAGCTTTCTTT
TRBV15	-	-	TRBJ2-1	CATSRDWTSNEQFF	TGTGCCACCAGCAGAGATTGGACCTCGAATGAGCAGTTCTTC
TRBV5-1	-	-	TRBJ1-3	CASSRGGGGNTIYF	TGCGCCAGCAGCAGAGGAGGGGGAGGAAACACCATATATTTT
TRBV7-9	TRBD1	-	TRBJ1-1	CASSSTTGVEAFF	TGTGCCAGCAGCTCAACGACAGGGGTGGAAGCTTTCTTT
TRBV12-3/TRBV12-4	TRBD1	few	TRBJ1-1	CASRSQGAVAEAFF	TGTGCCAGCAGATCACAGGGGGCCGTGGCTGAAGCTTTCTTT
TRBV3-1	-	-	TRBJ1-2	CASSQNTPTNYGYTF	TGTGCCAGCAGCCAAAACACACCTACTAACTATGGCTACACCTTC
TRBV5-6	TRBD2	many	TRBJ2-3	CASSLEGGGTQYF	TGTGCCAGCAGCTTAGAGGGCGGGGGTACGCAGTATTTT
TRBV9	-	-	TRBJ1-2	CASSQVGGYYGYTF	TGTGCCAGCAGCCAGGTCGGCGGCTACTATGGCTACACCTTC
TRBV7-8	-	many	TRBJ2-1	CASTPRYAPSGDYNEQFF	TGTGCCAGCACCCCCCGGTACGCGCCCTCCGGCGATTACAATGAGCAGTTCTTC
TRBV7-8	-	-	TRBJ2-7	CASSSAEVYEQYF	TGTGCCAGCAGCTCAGCAGAGGTTTACGAGCAGTACTTC
TRBV12-3/TRBV12-4	TRBD2	-	TRBJ2-1	CATGWTSGYNEQFF	TGTGCCACTGGTTGGACTAGCGGCTACAATGAGCAGTTCTTC
TRBV19	-	few	TRBJ2-7	CASKPAGHSYEQYF	TGTGCCAGTAAACCGGCAGGGCACTCCTACGAGCAGTACTTC
TRBV6-1	-	few	TRBJ1-5	CASSEADTSYQPQHF	TGTGCCAGCAGTGAGGCAGATACTTCTTATCAGCCCCAGCATTTT
TRBV5-1	-	-	TRBJ2-7	CASSWRRSYEQYF	TGCGCCAGCAGCTGGCGGCGTTCCTACGAGCAGTACTTC
TRBV7-2	TRBD1	-	TRBJ2-5	CASSLGQGVQTQYF	TGTGCCAGCAGCTTAGGACAGGGCGTACAGACCCAGTACTTC
TRBV10-3	TRBD1	-	TRBJ1-6	CAISLGQGFGPLHF	TGTGCCATCAGTCTGGGACAGGGGTTCGGACCCCTCCACTTT
TRBV4-3	-	-	TRBJ1-6	CASSLRESRNSPLHF	TGCGCCAGCAGCCTTAGGGAGTCTAGAAACTCACCCCTCCACTTT
TRBV5-1	TRBD1	few	TRBJ1-1	CASSPQGDSEAFF	TGCGCCAGCAGCCCACAGGGGGATTCTGAAGCTTTCTTT
TRBV7-2	-	many	TRBJ1-1	CASSFRQNTEAFF	TGTGCCAGCAGCTTTAGGCAGAACACTGAAGCTTTCTTT
TRBV20-1	-	few	TRBJ2-3	CSARDQVPSTDTQYF	TGCAGTGCTAGAGATCAGGTTCCTAGCACAGATACGCAGTATTTT
TRBV2	TRBD1	few	TRBJ1-6	CASQGQGDAPLHF	TGTGCCAGCCAAGGACAGGGGGACGCACCCCTCCACTTT
TRBV27	-	few	TRBJ1-1	CASSFRQGGTEAFF	TGTGCCAGCAGTTTTCGCCAAGGGGGCACTGAAGCTTTCTTT
TRBV7-9	-	few	TRBJ1-1	CASSLGGGAFF	TGTGCCAGCAGCTTAGGCGGGGGGGCTTTCTTT
TRBV20-1	-	few	TRBJ1-4	CSAPSGREVFF	TGCAGTGCCCCCTCGGGGCGGGAGGTGTTTTTT
TRBV3-1	-	-	TRBJ2-1	CASSQGPEAGAYNEQFF	TGTGCCAGCAGCCAAGGGCCGGAAGCGGGTGCGTACAATGAGCAGTTCTTC
TRBV10-3	-	-	TRBJ1-1	CAIREPGLTEAFF	TGTGCCATCAGAGAACCGGGGCTCACTGAAGCTTTCTTT
TRBV20-1	-	few	TRBJ2-1	CSARKAGNPLNEQFF	TGCAGTGCCAGGAAGGCCGGCAACCCCCTCAATGAGCAGTTCTTC
TRBV12-3/TRBV12-4	-	-	TRBJ2-3	CASSFQESTDTQYF	TGTGCCAGCAGTTTTCAGGAGTCCACAGATACGCAGTATTTT
TRBV5-1	-	few	TRBJ1-2	CASSPTAGSVGYTF	TGCGCCAGCAGCCCAACCGCCGGTTCGGTTGGCTACACCTTC
TRBV2	-	-	TRBJ2-3	CASPAGDTQYF	TGTGCCAGCCCCGCGGGAGATACGCAGTATTTT
TRBV9	TRBD1	-	TRBJ1-1	CASSATGGLDTEAFF	TGTGCCAGCAGCGCGACAGGGGGCCTCGACACTGAAGCTTTCTTT
TRBV7-2	TRBD2	few	TRBJ2-5	CASSTTREDGETQYF	TGTGCCAGCAGCACAACCCGGGAGGACGGGGAGACCCAGTACTTC
TRBV2	-	-	TRBJ2-5	CASSEGQSWQTQYF	TGTGCCAGCAGTGAAGGGCAGTCGTGGCAGACCCAGTACTTC
TRBV20-1	-	few	TRBJ2-5	CSARTGGRGETQYF	TGCAGTGCTAGAACGGGGGGCCGCGGTGAGACCCAGTACTTC
TRBV5-1	TRBD1	-	TRBJ2-2	CASSSRTGVANTGELFF	TGCGCCAGCAGCTCTAGGACAGGCGTCGCGAACACCGGGGAGCTGTTTTTT
TRBV4-1	-	few	TRBJ2-3	CASSRRMAGRTDTQYF	TGCGCCAGCAGCCGACGGATGGCAGGGCGGACAGATACGCAGTATTTT
TRBV10-1	-	-	TRBJ2-3	CASTTDTQYF	TGCGCCAGCACTACGGATACGCAGTATTTT
TRBV18	-	few	TRBJ2-7	CASSQARDTRGEQYF	TGTGCCAGCTCGCAGGCCCGAGACACCCGGGGCGAGCAGTACTTC
TRBV12-3/TRBV12-4	-	few	TRBJ1-5	CASAPPRTEGDQPQHF	TGTGCCAGCGCACCTCCCCGGACGGAGGGCGATCAGCCCCAGCATTTT
TRBV12-3/TRBV12-4	-	many	TRBJ2-5	CASSPRLVPETQYF	TGTGCCAGCAGCCCTAGACTAGTCCCAGAGACCCAGTACTTC
TRBV5-1	-	many	TRBJ2-3	CASSSDGSTDTQYF	TGCGCCAGCAGCTCGGACGGGAGCACAGATACGCAGTATTTT
TRBV5-1	-	many	TRBJ1-1	CASSLEPTNTEAFF	TGCGCCAGCAGCTTGGAACCGACGAACACTGAAGCTTTCTTT
TRBV4-2	-	-	TRBJ2-5	CASSQPYEGRNVGRTQYF	TGTGCCAGCAGCCAGCCCTATGAAGGGCGGAATGTGGGAAGGACCCAGTACTTC
TRBV14	-	many	TRBJ1-4	CASSQGARGGEKLFF	TGTGCCAGCAGCCAAGGGGCTCGGGGAGGCGAAAAACTGTTTTTT
TRBV11-3	TRBD2	-	TRBJ2-3	CASSLGTSGVSDTQYF	TGTGCCAGCAGCTTAGGGACTAGCGGGGTTTCTGATACGCAGTATTTT
TRBV5-1	-	few	TRBJ1-5	CASSLSRDQPQHF	TGCGCCAGCAGCTTATCCCGAGATCAGCCCCAGCATTTT
TRBV7-9	TRBD1	-	TRBJ1-2	CASSPRGIGYTF	TGTGCCAGCAGCCCCAGGGGGATTGGCTACACCTTC